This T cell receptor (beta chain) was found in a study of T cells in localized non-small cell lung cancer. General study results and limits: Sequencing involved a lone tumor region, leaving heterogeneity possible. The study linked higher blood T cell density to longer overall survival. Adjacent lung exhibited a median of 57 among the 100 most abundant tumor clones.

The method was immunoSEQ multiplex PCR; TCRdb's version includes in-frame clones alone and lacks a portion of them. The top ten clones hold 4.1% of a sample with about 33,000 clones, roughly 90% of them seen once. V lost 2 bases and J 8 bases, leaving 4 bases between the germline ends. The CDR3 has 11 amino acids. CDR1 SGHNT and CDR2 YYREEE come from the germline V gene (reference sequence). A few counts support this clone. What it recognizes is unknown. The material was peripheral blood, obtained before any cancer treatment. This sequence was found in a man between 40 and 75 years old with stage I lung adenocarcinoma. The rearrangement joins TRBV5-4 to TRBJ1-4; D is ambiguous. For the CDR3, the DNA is TGTGCCAGCAGCTTAGGGGAAAAACTGTTTTTT. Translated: CASSLGEKLFF.